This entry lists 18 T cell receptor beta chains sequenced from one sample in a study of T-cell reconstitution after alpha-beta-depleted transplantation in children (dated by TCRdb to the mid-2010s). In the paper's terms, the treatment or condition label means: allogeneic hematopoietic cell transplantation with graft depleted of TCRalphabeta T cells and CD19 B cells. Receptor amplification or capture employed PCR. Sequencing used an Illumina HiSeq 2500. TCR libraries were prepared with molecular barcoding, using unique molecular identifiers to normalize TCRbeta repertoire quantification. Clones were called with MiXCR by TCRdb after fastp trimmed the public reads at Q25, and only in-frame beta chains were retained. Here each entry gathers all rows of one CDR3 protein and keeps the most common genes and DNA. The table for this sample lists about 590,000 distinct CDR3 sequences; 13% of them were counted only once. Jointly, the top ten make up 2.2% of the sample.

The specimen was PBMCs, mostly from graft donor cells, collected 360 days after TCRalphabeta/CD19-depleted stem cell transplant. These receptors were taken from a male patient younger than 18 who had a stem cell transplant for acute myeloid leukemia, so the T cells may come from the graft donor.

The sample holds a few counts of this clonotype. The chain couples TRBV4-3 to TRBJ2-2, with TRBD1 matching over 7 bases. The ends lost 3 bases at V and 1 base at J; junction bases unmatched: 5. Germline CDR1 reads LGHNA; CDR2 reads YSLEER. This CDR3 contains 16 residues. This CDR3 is CASSHAGTENTGELFF. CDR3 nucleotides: TGCGCCAGCAGCCATGCCGGGACAGAGAACACCGGGGAGCTGTTTTTT.

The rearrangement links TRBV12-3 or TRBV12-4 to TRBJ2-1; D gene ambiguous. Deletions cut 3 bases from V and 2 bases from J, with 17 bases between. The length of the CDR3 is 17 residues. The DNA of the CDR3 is TGTGCCAGCAGTTTTCTTACTGCCGTTTCCACCTACAATGAGCAGTTCTTC. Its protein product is CASSFLTAVSTYNEQFF.

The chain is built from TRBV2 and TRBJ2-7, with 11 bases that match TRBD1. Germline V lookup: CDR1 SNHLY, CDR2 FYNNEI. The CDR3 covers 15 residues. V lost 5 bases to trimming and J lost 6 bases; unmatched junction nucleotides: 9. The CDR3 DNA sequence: TGTGCCAGCAGTCTGAGGACAGGGGGCGAAGGCGAGCAGTACTTC. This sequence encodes CASSLRTGGEGEQYF.

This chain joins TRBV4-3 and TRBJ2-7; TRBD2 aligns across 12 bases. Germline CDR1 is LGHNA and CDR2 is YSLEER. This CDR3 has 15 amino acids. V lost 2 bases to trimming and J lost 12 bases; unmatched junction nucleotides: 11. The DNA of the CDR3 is TGCGCCAGCAGCCAATCGGGACTAGCGGGTACGACCCCGTACTTC. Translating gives CASSQSGLAGTTPYF.

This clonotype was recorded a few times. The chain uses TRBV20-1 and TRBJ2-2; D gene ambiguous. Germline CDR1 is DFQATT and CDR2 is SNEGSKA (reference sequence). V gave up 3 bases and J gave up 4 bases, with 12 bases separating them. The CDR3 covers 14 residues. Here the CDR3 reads CSAREPPGTGELFF. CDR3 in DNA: TGCAGTGCTAGGGAGCCACCGGGCACCGGGGAGCTGTTTTTT.

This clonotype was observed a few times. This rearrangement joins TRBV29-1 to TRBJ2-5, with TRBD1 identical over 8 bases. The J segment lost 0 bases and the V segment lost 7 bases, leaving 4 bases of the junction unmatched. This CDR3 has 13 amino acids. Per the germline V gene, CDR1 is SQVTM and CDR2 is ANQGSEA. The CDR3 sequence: CSAGQGYQETQYF. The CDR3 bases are TGCAGCGCCGGACAGGGTTACCAAGAGACCCAGTACTTC.

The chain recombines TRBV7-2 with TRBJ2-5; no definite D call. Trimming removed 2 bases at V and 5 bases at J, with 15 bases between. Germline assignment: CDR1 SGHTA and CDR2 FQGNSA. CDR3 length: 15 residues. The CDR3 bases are TGTGCCAGCAGCTTATCCGGCTTGGCCTCCGAGACCCAGTACTTC. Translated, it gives CASSLSGLASETQYF.

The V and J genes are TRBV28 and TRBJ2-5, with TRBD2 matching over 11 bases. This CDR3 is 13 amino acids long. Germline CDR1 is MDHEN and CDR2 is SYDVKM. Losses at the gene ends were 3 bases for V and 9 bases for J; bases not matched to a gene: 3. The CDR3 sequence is CASSLTSGTSQYF. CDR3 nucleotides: TGTGCCAGCAGTTTGACTAGCGGGACGTCCCAGTACTTC.

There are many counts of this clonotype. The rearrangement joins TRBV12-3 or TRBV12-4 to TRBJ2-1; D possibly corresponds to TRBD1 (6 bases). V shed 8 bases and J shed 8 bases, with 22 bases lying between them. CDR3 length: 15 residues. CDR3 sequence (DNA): TGTGCCAGCCTTGAGGGGACACCCATTGTCGATGAGCAGTTCTTC. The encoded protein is CASLEGTPIVDEQFF.

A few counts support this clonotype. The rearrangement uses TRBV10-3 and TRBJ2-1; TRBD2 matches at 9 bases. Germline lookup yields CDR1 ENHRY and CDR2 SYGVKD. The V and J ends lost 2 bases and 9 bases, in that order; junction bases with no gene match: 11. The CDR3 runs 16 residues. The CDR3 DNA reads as TGTGCCATCAGTGAGGGGGGACTAGCTATGGTGGTTGAGCAGTTCTTC. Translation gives CAISEGGLAMVVEQFF.

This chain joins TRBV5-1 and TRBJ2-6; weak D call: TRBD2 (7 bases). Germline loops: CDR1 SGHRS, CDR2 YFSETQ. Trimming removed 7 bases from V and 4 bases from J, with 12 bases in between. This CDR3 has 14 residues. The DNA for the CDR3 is TGCGCCAGCTGGGGGGGGCCCGGGGCCAACGTCCTGACTTTC. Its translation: CASWGGPGANVLTF.

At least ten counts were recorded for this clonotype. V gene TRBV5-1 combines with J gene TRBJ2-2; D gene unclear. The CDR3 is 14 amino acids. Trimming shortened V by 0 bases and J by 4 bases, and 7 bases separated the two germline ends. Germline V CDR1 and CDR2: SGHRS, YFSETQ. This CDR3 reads CASSLVVITGELFF. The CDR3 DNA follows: TGCGCCAGCAGCTTGGTTGTTATCACCGGGGAGCTGTTTTTT.

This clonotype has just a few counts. The CDR3 loop is CASSFLGRPYTF. The CDR3 DNA is TGTGCCAGCAGTTTTTTGGGCAGGCCATACACCTTC. This chain links TRBV12-3 or TRBV12-4 with TRBJ1-2; no clear D. Trimming left V 3 bases short and J 11 bases short, with 13 bases between. The CDR3 has 12 amino acids.

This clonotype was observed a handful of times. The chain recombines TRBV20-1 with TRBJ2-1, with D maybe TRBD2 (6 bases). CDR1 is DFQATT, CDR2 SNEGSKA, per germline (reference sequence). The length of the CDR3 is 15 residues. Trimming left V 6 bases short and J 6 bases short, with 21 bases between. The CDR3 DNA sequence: TGCAGTGCCGGCCTGGGGGGAGCAGGGTCCAATGAGCAGTTCTTC. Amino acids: CSAGLGGAGSNEQFF.

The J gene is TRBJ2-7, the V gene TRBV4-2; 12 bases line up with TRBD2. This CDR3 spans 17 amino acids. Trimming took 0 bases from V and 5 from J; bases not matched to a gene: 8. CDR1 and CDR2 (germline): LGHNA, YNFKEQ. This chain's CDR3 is CASSQESSGRATDEQYF. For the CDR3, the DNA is TGTGCCAGCAGCCAAGAATCTAGCGGGAGGGCCACGGACGAGCAGTACTTC.

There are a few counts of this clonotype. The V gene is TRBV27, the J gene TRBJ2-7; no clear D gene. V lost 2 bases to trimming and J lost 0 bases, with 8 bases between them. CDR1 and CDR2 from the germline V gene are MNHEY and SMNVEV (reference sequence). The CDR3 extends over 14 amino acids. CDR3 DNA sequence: TGTGCCAGCAGTTTAGCAAAGCCCTCCTACGAGCAGTACTTC. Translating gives CASSLAKPSYEQYF.

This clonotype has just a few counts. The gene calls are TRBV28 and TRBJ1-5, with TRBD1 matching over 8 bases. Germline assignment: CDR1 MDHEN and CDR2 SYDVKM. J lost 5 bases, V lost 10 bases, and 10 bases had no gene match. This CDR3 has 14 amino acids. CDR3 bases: TGTGCCATCAAGTGGAGGACAGGGCATCAGCCCCAGCATTTT. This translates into CAIKWRTGHQPQHF.

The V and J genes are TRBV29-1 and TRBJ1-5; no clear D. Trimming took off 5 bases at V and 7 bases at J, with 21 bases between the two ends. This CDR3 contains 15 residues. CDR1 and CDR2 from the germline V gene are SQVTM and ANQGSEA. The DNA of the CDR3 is TGCAGCGTTCAAAAAGGTAAAGGGATCAGGCAGCCCCAGCATTTT. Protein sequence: CSVQKGKGIRQPQHF.